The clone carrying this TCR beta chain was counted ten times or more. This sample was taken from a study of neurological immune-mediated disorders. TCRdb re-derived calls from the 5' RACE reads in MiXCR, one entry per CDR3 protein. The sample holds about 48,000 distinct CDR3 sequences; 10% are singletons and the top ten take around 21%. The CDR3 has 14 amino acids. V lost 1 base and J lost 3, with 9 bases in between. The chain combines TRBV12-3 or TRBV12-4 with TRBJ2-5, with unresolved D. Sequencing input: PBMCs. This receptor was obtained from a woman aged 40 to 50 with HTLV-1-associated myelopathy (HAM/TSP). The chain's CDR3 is CASSLEQTEETQYF. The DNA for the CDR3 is TGTGCCAGCAGTTTAGAACAGACCGAAGAGACCCAGTACTTC.